A single sample gave rise to the 31 T cell receptor beta chains below, sequenced in a study of blood T cells in healthy people across ages. A second 7 to 11 cycle PCR used barcoded and J-beta primers. TCRdb processed the 5' RACE reads anew with MiXCR; each CDR3 protein has one entry. The profile covers 850,000 to 1,300,000 distinct CDR3 sequences, with more than 35% appearing a single time and 18% taken by the ten largest. Material for sequencing was blood. These receptors all stem from a woman aged 55-70 years in good health.

The chain combines TRBV20-1 with TRBJ2-3; 8 nucleotides match TRBD2. Germline CDR1 is DFQATT and CDR2 is SNEGSKA (reference sequence). V trimming: 5 bases; J trimming: 5 bases; junction bases outside the gene matches: 15. The CDR3 covers 16 residues. The CDR3 is CSAWILAVEGVDTQYF. CDR3 coding DNA: TGCAGTGCTTGGATACTAGCGGTAGAGGGTGTAGATACGCAGTATTTT.

This chain connects TRBV20-1 to TRBJ1-1, with a tentative D call TRBD1 (6 bases). Germline assignment: CDR1 DFQATT and CDR2 SNEGSKA (reference sequence). V shed 4 bases and J shed 6 bases, with 15 bases lying between them. The CDR3 sequence is 13 residues long. The CDR3 nucleotides read TGCAGTGCTACCCGGGGGGGCGGATCTGAAGCTTTCTTT. Protein product: CSATRGGGSEAFF.

This clonotype has only a few counts. This could be a read error, since a much larger clone is one nucleotide away. V is TRBV7-9 and J is TRBJ2-5, with D possibly TRBD1 on 6 matching bases. Germline assignment: CDR1 SEHNR and CDR2 FQNEAQ (reference sequence). The CDR3 contains 14 residues. CDR3 sequence reads: CASSVARGQETQYF. The CDR3 bases are TGTGCCAGCAGCGTAGCCAGGGGACAAGAGACCCAGTACTTC.

V and J are TRBV10-2 and TRBJ2-1, with 7 nucleotides matching TRBD2. Losses at the gene ends were 2 bases for V and 7 bases for J; bases not matched to a gene: 8. The CDR3 is 15 residues long. CDR1 is WSHSY and CDR2 is SAAADI in the germline V gene. In DNA, the CDR3 is TGCGCCAGCAGTGAGATTGCGGGAGTGGCGAATGAGCAGTTCTTC. Translating it yields CASSEIAGVANEQFF.

Only one count was recorded for this clonotype. At one end the junction does not follow the germline gene, possibly because of a read error. J is TRBJ2-1 and V is TRBV7-2, with 8 bases identical to TRBD1. The CDR3 loop spans 17 amino acids. Germline CDR1 is SGHTA and CDR2 is FQGNSA. Here the CDR3 DNA reads TGTGCCAGCAGCTTATTACCTCGGGACAGGTTCTACAGTGAGCAGTTCTTC. Its translation is CASSLLPRDRFYSEQFF.

The chain links TRBV12-5 to TRBJ2-7, with a tentative D call TRBD2 (5 bases). Germline CDR1 and CDR2: LGHNT and FRNRAP. V dropped 7 bases and J dropped 4 bases, with 8 bases sitting between them. The CDR3 has 11 residues. The CDR3 sequence is CASVRGYEQYF. Written as DNA, the CDR3 is TGTGCTAGTGTTCGGGGATACGAGCAGTACTTC.

The chain carries TRBV4-1 and TRBJ2-1; 9 bases are a match to TRBD1. Germline loops: CDR1 MGHRA, CDR2 YSYEKL. V shed 0 bases, J shed 1 base, and the junction held 4 bases outside the gene matches. The CDR3 length is 17 residues. This CDR3 reads CASSQEGTGISYNEQFF. In DNA, the CDR3 is TGCGCCAGCAGCCAAGAAGGGACAGGGATTTCCTACAATGAGCAGTTCTTC.

The chain links TRBV12-3 or TRBV12-4 to TRBJ2-7; 7 bases line up with TRBD2. The CDR3 contains 14 residues. V lost 6 bases to trimming and J lost 2 bases; unmatched junction nucleotides: 7. This chain's CDR3 is CASRASGATYEQYF. The CDR3 nucleotides read TGTGCCAGCAGGGCTAGCGGAGCGACCTACGAGCAGTACTTC.

The J gene is TRBJ2-3, the V gene TRBV29-1, with D tentatively TRBD1 (6 bases). V was shortened by 7 bases and J by 0 bases, with 23 bases between the two germline ends. The V gene's germline CDR1 is SQVTM and CDR2 ANQGSEA. The CDR3 extends over 17 amino acids. CDR3: CSAQTIRRGSSTDTQYF. DNA of the CDR3: TGCAGCGCTCAAACAATCCGAAGGGGGAGTAGCACAGATACGCAGTATTTT.

The chain employs TRBV12-3 or TRBV12-4 and TRBJ2-1; D is undetermined. V lost 3 bases, J lost 5 bases, and 11 bases lay in between. The CDR3 sequence is 14 residues long. The CDR3 reads CASSFYGPDNEQFF. CDR3 bases: TGTGCCAGCAGTTTCTATGGTCCCGACAATGAGCAGTTCTTC.

This sequence joins TRBV29-1 and TRBJ2-1; 12 nucleotides line up with TRBD2. V trimming: 7 bases; J trimming: 12 bases; junction bases outside the gene matches: 10. This CDR3 has 13 amino acids. CDR1 and CDR2 from the germline V gene are SQVTM and ANQGSEA. The CDR3 coding sequence is TGCAGCGCGGTTCTAGCGGGAGGGTGGATGCAGTTCTTC. It is translated as CSAVLAGGWMQFF.

The chain has TRBV29-1 and TRBJ2-2; D is uncertain. V was pared by 6 bases and J by 5 bases, with 13 bases between. This CDR3 region has 13 residues. Looked up from germline, CDR1 is SQVTM and CDR2 is ANQGSEA. The CDR3 sequence: CSVIDGLTGELFF. CDR3 nucleotide sequence: TGCAGCGTCATAGACGGGTTGACCGGGGAGCTGTTTTTT.

This clonotype came up a few times. The chain has TRBV5-1 and TRBJ1-4, with 7 positions matching TRBD1. Germline CDR1 reads SGHRS; CDR2 reads YFSETQ. The CDR3 contains 16 residues. Trimming cost V 0 bases and J 2 bases; bases outside gene matches: 4. The CDR3 loop is CASSLAPTGTNEKLFF. The CDR3 bases are TGCGCCAGCAGCTTGGCCCCGACAGGGACTAATGAAAAACTGTTTTTT.

About this clonotype itself: Compared with germline, one end of the junction differs, possibly owing to a read error. The chain uses TRBV11-1 and TRBJ2-7; D not certain. Germline assignment: CDR1 SGHAT and CDR2 FQDESV (reference sequence). The CDR3 is made up of 13 amino acids. The CDR3: CAGSATGYGEQYF. The CDR3 region has the DNA TGTGCCGGCAGCGCGACCGGATATGGGGAGCAGTACTTC.

The table lists this clonotype with a few counts. The chain couples TRBV4-1 to TRBJ2-2, with D unclear. The CDR3 totals 16 residues. Germline CDR1 reads MGHRA; CDR2 reads YSYEKL. With 1 base removed from V and 6 bases from J, the gap between germline ends came to 15 bases. The chain's CDR3 is CASSQVLGSVAGELFF. For the CDR3, the DNA is TGCGCCAGCAGCCAAGTTCTGGGGTCGGTGGCCGGGGAGCTGTTTTTT.

This clonotype was counted only a few times. This chain uses TRBV10-3 with TRBJ1-2, with 7 positions matching TRBD1. V lost 2 bases to trimming and J lost 7 bases; unmatched junction nucleotides: 10. Germline CDR1 is ENHRY and CDR2 is SYGVKD. The CDR3 runs 15 residues. CDR3 sequence: CAISEGQDISPGYTF. CDR3 nucleotide sequence: TGTGCCATCAGTGAGGGACAGGACATATCCCCTGGCTACACCTTC.

The chain uses TRBV13 and TRBJ2-2; D perhaps matches TRBD1 (5 bases). Germline V gives CDR1 PRHDT, CDR2 FYEKMQ (reference sequence). CDR3 length equals 14 residues. Between the trimmed V and J ends, which lost 2 bases and 3 bases, there was a span of 7 bases. The CDR3 sequence is CASSLWGHTGELFF. DNA of the CDR3: TGTGCCAGCAGCTTATGGGGCCACACCGGGGAGCTGTTTTTT.

J is TRBJ2-7 and V is TRBV29-1; unclear D gene. V lost 4 bases and J 4 bases, leaving 8 bases between the germline ends. CDR3 length equals 11 residues. Germline CDR1 and CDR2: SQVTM and ANQGSEA. The chain's CDR3 is CSVAYGYEQYF. The CDR3 nucleotides read TGCAGCGTTGCCTACGGATACGAGCAGTACTTC.

This clonotype was observed a few times. The chain employs TRBV3-1 and TRBJ2-5, with D unclear. This CDR3 has 14 residues. The germline CDR1 and CDR2 sequences are LGHDT and YNNKEL (reference sequence). The V end was cut by 0 bases, the J end by 2 bases, with 7 bases between. This CDR3 is CASSQEYEQETQYF. DNA for the CDR3: TGTGCCAGCAGCCAAGAATATGAGCAAGAGACCCAGTACTTC.

This clonotype was found a few times. The chain recombines TRBV29-1 with TRBJ2-3, with 7 bases lining up with TRBD2. Trimming cost V 6 bases and J 5 bases; bases outside gene matches: 8. The germline V gene encodes CDR1 SQVTM and CDR2 ANQGSEA. The CDR3 loop spans 13 amino acids. The chain's CDR3 is CSVGLGGLDTQYF. DNA of the CDR3: TGCAGCGTGGGACTGGGAGGGTTAGATACGCAGTATTTT.

This clonotype was picked up a small number of times. The gene calls are TRBV6-6 and TRBJ2-5; D ambiguous. Germline V gene sequence: CDR1 MNHNY, CDR2 SVGAGI (reference sequence). Deletions cut 7 bases from V and 2 bases from J, with 11 bases between. The CDR3 has 13 amino acids. In nucleotides, the CDR3 is TGTGCCAGCAACAAAGACCCTCAAGAGACCCAGTACTTC. Its translation is CASNKDPQETQYF.

This clonotype has a handful of counts. The rearrangement links TRBV24-1 to TRBJ2-7; no reliable D call. The V and J ends lost 10 bases and 6 bases respectively, with 12 bases between them. CDR3 length equals 11 residues. The V gene's germline CDR1 is KGHDR and CDR2 SFDVKD. CDR3 region: CATYPMGEQYF. The DNA of the CDR3 is TGTGCCACGTACCCGATGGGCGAGCAGTACTTC.

The CDR3 nucleotides are TGTGCCAGCAGTTTATGGAGCACAGATACGCAGTATTTT. Translating it yields CASSLWSTDTQYF. The J gene is TRBJ2-3, the V gene TRBV27, with D hard to call. With 1 base removed from V and 0 bases from J, the gap between germline ends came to 2 bases. The CDR3 extends over 13 amino acids. CDR1 MNHEY and CDR2 SMNVEV come from the germline V gene (reference sequence).

V gene TRBV6-1 combines with J gene TRBJ2-4; 14 bases line up with TRBD2. V lost 5 bases and J lost 0; bases outside the gene matches: 6. This CDR3 is 18 amino acids long. CDR1 MNHNS and CDR2 SASEGT come from the germline V gene. The CDR3 DNA sequence: TGTGCCAGCAGTCCGACTAGCGGGAGGGGACTAGCCAAAAACATTCAGTACTTC. It is translated as CASSPTSGRGLAKNIQYF.

The rearrangement links TRBV28 to TRBJ2-5; 14 bases are shared with TRBD2. The CDR3 consists of 15 residues. In germline, CDR1 is MDHEN, CDR2 SYDVKM. V lost 6 bases, J lost 5 bases, and 5 bases stayed unmatched. DNA for the CDR3: TGTGCCAGCAGGAGACTAGCGGGGGGGAGGGAGACCCAGTACTTC. It encodes CASRRLAGGRETQYF.

This clonotype was observed a few times. The chain is built from TRBV20-1 and TRBJ2-1; a possible D gene is TRBD2 (6 bases). Between the trimmed V and J ends, which lost 0 bases and 11 bases, there was a span of 26 bases. This CDR3 has 17 amino acids. Germline CDR1 DFQATT, CDR2 SNEGSKA (reference sequence). This CDR3 is CSAREGPGLSFVGKQFF. CDR3 nucleotides: TGCAGTGCTAGAGAGGGTCCGGGACTCTCTTTTGTGGGCAAGCAGTTCTTC.

On this clonotype itself: Just one base apart from a much larger clone, this may be a read error. The V call is TRBV25-1, the J call TRBJ1-2; D gene unclear. CDR1 is MGHDK, CDR2 SYGVNS, per germline. This CDR3 is built from 13 residues. V lost 6 bases and J 8 bases, leaving 16 bases between the germline ends. This chain's CDR3 is CASSRTVREGYTF. As DNA, the CDR3 is TGTGCCAGCAGCCGGACGGTCCGGGAGGGCTACACCTTC.

This clonotype was seen at least ten times. The chain combines TRBV5-1 with TRBJ2-7, with 7 nucleotides matching TRBD1. The length of the CDR3 is 14 residues. Unmatched junction bases numbered 10, after V lost 4 bases and J lost 6 bases. From germline, CDR1 is SGHRS and CDR2 YFSETQ. The CDR3 sequence: CASSPRQGKSEQYF. CDR3 nucleotide sequence: TGCGCCAGCAGCCCGAGACAGGGAAAGAGCGAGCAGTACTTC.

Many counts were recorded for this clonotype. This chain links TRBV20-1 with TRBJ2-5, with a weak D call TRBD1 (6 bases). The germline CDR1 and CDR2 sequences are DFQATT and SNEGSKA (reference sequence). V lost 3 bases and J 3 bases, leaving 14 bases between the germline ends. The CDR3 is made up of 14 amino acids. CDR3 DNA: TGCAGTGCTAGGATGGCCACAGGGAAAGAGACCCAGTACTTC. Residues: CSARMATGKETQYF.

The genes are TRBV12-3 or TRBV12-4 and TRBJ1-6; D not certain. V gave up 1 base and J gave up 8 bases, with 9 bases separating them. The CDR3 sequence is 14 residues long. Here the CDR3 reads CASSLETLDSPLHF. The CDR3 DNA reads TGTGCCAGCAGTTTAGAGACCCTGGATTCACCCCTCCACTTT.

The chain couples TRBV3-1 to TRBJ2-3; D is tentatively TRBD1 or TRBD2 (5 bases each). The CDR3 runs 14 residues. CDR1 and CDR2 from the germline V gene are LGHDT and YNNKEL (reference sequence). Trimming took off 3 bases at V and 11 bases at J, with 18 bases between the two ends. The CDR3 DNA is TGTGCCAGCAGCCACGGGGCAGGGCCACGTTTGCAGTATTTT. It encodes CASSHGAGPRLQYF.